A selection of T cell receptor beta chains follows, all from one sample in a study of cytomegalovirus exposure and HLA in healthy donors. Using immunoSEQ multiplex PCR, the repertoire was profiled, and TCRdb retains in-frame clones only, with some absent. The profile covers just over 150,000 clones, with around 80% appearing a single time and nearly 6.5% taken by the ten largest. The sequenced sample was PBMCs. Receptors originate from a man aged 50-59 years in good health and CMV-seropositive. Both conserved end residues are part of each CDR3. D genes are given only for firm matches. Only some rows state a clone size, as once, few, many or a class for expanded clones.

j_gene: TRBJ1-1
abundance: .
v_gene: TRBV5-1
d_gene: TRBD1
CDR3nt: TGCGCCAGCAGCTGGGGACAGGGGCTGAACACTGAAGCTTTCTTT
CDR3aa: CASSWGQGLNTEAFF

j_gene: TRBJ2-3
abundance: .
v_gene: TRBV29-1
d_gene: .
CDR3nt: TGCAGCGTCGACTACGGACTAAAGGATACGCAGTATTTT
CDR3aa: CSVDYGLKDTQYF

j_gene: TRBJ2-3
abundance: .
v_gene: TRBV5-1
d_gene: TRBD1
CDR3nt: TGCGCCAGCAGCCGGGACAGTGACCACCAAATTATCACAGATACGCAGTATTTT
CDR3aa: CASSRDSDHQIITDTQYF

j_gene: TRBJ2-3
abundance: .
v_gene: TRBV6-1
d_gene: TRBD1
CDR3nt: TGTGCCAGCAGCCCTAACAGGGGGAGCACAGATACGCAGTATTTT
CDR3aa: CASSPNRGSTDTQYF

j_gene: TRBJ1-6
abundance: .
v_gene: TRBV11-2
d_gene: .
CDR3nt: TGTGCCAGCAGCTTATCCGGAAGCGGGCTGCTAGGTTCACCCCTCCACTTT
CDR3aa: CASSLSGSGLLGSPLHF

j_gene: TRBJ1-4
abundance: few
v_gene: TRBV18
d_gene: TRBD1
CDR3nt: TGTGCCAGCTCACTACAGGGGGCAGGAGAAAAACTGTTTTTT
CDR3aa: CASSLQGAGEKLFF

j_gene: TRBJ1-1
abundance: once
v_gene: TRBV5-4
d_gene: .
CDR3nt: TGTGCCAGCGGCGCAGGGAGGGTGGCTACTGAAGCTTTCTTT
CDR3aa: CASGAGRVATEAFF

j_gene: TRBJ1-2
abundance: .
v_gene: TRBV28
d_gene: .
CDR3nt: TGTGCCAGCAGCTACAGGGAATCAAGCTACACCTTC
CDR3aa: CASSYRESSYTF

j_gene: TRBJ2-1
abundance: .
v_gene: TRBV6-1
d_gene: .
CDR3nt: TGTGCCAGCAGTCCAGCCGGGGGTTCCTACAATGAGCAGTTCTTC
CDR3aa: CASSPAGGSYNEQFF

j_gene: TRBJ2-1
abundance: .
v_gene: TRBV6-1
d_gene: TRBD1
CDR3nt: TGTGCCAGCAGCCTTCGGGACAGGGGGCAGTTCTTC
CDR3aa: CASSLRDRGQFF

j_gene: TRBJ2-2
abundance: .
v_gene: TRBV6-5
d_gene: TRBD1
CDR3nt: TGTGCCACGGTAGGGGGCCCGAACACCGGGGAGCTGTTTTTT
CDR3aa: CATVGGPNTGELFF

j_gene: TRBJ2-7
abundance: .
v_gene: TRBV7-9
d_gene: .
CDR3nt: TGTGCCAGCAGCTTAGGTAGGGGAAACTACGAGCAGTACTTC
CDR3aa: CASSLGRGNYEQYF

j_gene: TRBJ1-1
abundance: .
v_gene: TRBV19
d_gene: .
CDR3nt: TGTGCCAGTACCCCTATGTGGGGAGGGAACACTGAAGCTTTCTTT
CDR3aa: CASTPMWGGNTEAFF

j_gene: TRBJ1-5
abundance: once
v_gene: TRBV5-4
d_gene: TRBD1
CDR3nt: TGTGCCAGCAGTTCCAGACAGGGGCGCGGGCCCCAGCATTTT
CDR3aa: CASSSRQGRGPQHF

j_gene: TRBJ1-2
abundance: once
v_gene: TRBV2
d_gene: .
CDR3nt: TGTGCCAGCAGATACAAAAACGGAGATGGCTACACCTTC
CDR3aa: CASRYKNGDGYTF

j_gene: TRBJ2-5
abundance: .
v_gene: TRBV7-8
d_gene: .
CDR3nt: TGTGCCAGCAGCTCCCTCGCGGGCCCTGGGAGGGAGACCCAGTACTTC
CDR3aa: CASSSLAGPGRETQYF

j_gene: TRBJ1-2
abundance: .
v_gene: TRBV29-1
d_gene: .
CDR3nt: TGCAGCGTTGAGCAGAACTATGGCTACACCTTC
CDR3aa: CSVEQNYGYTF

j_gene: TRBJ1-6
abundance: .
v_gene: TRBV5-1
d_gene: .
CDR3nt: TGCGCCAGCAGCTTGTCTTCGGTGAAGAGCTCCTATAATTCACCCCTCCACTTT
CDR3aa: CASSLSSVKSSYNSPLHF

j_gene: TRBJ2-1
abundance: .
v_gene: TRBV18
d_gene: TRBD2
CDR3nt: TGTGCCAGCTCACCACTGTTAGCGGGGGGCTTATACAATGAGCAGTTCTTC
CDR3aa: CASSPLLAGGLYNEQFF

j_gene: TRBJ2-7
abundance: .
v_gene: TRBV9
d_gene: TRBD1
CDR3nt: TGTGCCAGCAGCGGCGGACAGGCGAACTACGAGCAGTACTTC
CDR3aa: CASSGGQANYEQYF

j_gene: TRBJ1-5
abundance: few
v_gene: TRBV19
d_gene: TRBD1
CDR3nt: TGTGCCAGTAGTCAGGGGGTTGTTCAGCCCCAGCATTTT
CDR3aa: CASSQGVVQPQHF

j_gene: TRBJ2-7
abundance: .
v_gene: TRBV6-5
d_gene: TRBD2
CDR3nt: TGTGCCAGCAGGGGACTAGCGACTCGCGAGCAGTACTTC
CDR3aa: CASRGLATREQYF